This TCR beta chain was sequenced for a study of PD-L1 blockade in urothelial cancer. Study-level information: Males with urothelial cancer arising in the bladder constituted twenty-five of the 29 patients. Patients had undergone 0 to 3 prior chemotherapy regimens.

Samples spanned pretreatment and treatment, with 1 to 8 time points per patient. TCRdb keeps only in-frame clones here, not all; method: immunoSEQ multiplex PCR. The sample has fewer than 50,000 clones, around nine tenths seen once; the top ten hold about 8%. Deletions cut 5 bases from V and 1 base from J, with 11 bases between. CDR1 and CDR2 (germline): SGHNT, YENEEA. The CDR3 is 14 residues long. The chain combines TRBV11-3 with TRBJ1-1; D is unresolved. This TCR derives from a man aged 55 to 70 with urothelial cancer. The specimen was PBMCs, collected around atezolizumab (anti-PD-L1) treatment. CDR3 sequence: CASSLLTGNTEAFF. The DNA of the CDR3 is TGTGCCAGCAGCCTCTTGACGGGGAACACTGAAGCTTTCTTT.